The clone carrying this T cell receptor (beta chain) has a single count. These data come from a study of blood T cell repertoires in COVID-19. The wider study: Acute and convalescent COVID-19 samples came from the United States, Italy and Spain. PBMCs, B-cell-depleted T cells, or T cells were the source of the cDNA or gDNA that made up the material.

This CDR3 region has 17 residues. Germline CDR1 and CDR2: LGHDT and YNNKEL (reference sequence). V was pared by 0 bases and J by 5 bases, with 11 bases of the junction left unmatched. In the authors' methods: Quantification of nucleated cells was approximated via reference gene primer amplification. TCRdb keeps only in-frame clones here, not all; method: immunoSEQ multiplex PCR. D and trimming come from the DNA, and the V and J calls and clone size come from that table. The sample carries 150,000 to 200,000 clones, around nine tenths recorded once. The chain uses TRBV3-1 (or the pseudogene TRBV3-2) and TRBJ2-3, with 7 bases matching TRBD2. The origin of this receptor is a man aged 55 to 69 with active or convalescent COVID-19. Sequencing was carried out using peripheral blood. The DNA for the CDR3 is TGTGCCAGCAGCCAAGATTGGACGGGGGGACTCAGAGATACGCAGTATTTT. Residues: CASSQDWTGGLRDTQYF.